What follows is one T cell receptor (beta chain) and its context. The CDR3 runs to 15 residues. Between the trimmed V and J ends, which lost 0 bases and 0 bases, there was a span of 6 bases. CDR1 SGDLS and CDR2 YYNGEE come from the germline V gene. The sample comes from a study of blood T cell repertoires in COVID-19. The assay was immunoSEQ multiplex PCR, and TCRdb's table has in-frame clones only and misses some. Of approximately 210,000 clones listed, approximately 82% are singletons. The specimen was peripheral blood. This TCR came from a woman between 50 and 59 years old with acute or convalescent COVID-19. The chain employs TRBV9 and TRBJ2-2; D ambiguous. CDR3 amino acids: CASSVALSNTGELFF. The CDR3 DNA reads as TGTGCCAGCAGCGTAGCACTCTCGAACACCGGGGAGCTGTTTTTT.